This T cell receptor (beta chain) appears in the sequencing data of a study of T cells in Graves' hyperthyroidism and ophthalmopathy. Overall study context: Blood was drawn when the patient was first diagnosed and still untreated.

RNA transcripts served as the template for amplifying TCR beta CDR3 regions. The study used the HTBI primer set for a first-round RT-PCR of the TCR CDR3. TCRdb re-analysed the multiplex PCR reads in MiXCR, keeping a single row per CDR3 protein. This repertoire shows under 400,000 distinct CDR3 sequences, roughly 15% found once; its top ten account for under 25%. This clonotype was seen only a few times. Its cognate antigen is unknown. V lost 6 bases to trimming and J lost 10 bases; unmatched junction nucleotides: 2. The CDR3 has 12 amino acids. Study-wide findings and caveats: Ophthalmopathy and stable hyperthyroidism were told apart by a 13 V-J model.

The sequencing input was blood. The sequence derives from a woman aged 55-69 years with Graves' ophthalmopathy. The genes are TRBV12-3 or TRBV12-4 and TRBJ1-6; the match to TRBD1 covers 8 bases. The CDR3 DNA sequence: TGTGCCAGCAGGCGACAGGGGTCACCCCTCCACTTT. It is translated as CASRRQGSPLHF.